What follows are 6 T cell receptor beta chains derived from one specimen sequenced in a study of response to subunit inactivated influenza vaccine. TCRdb itself ran the RT-PCR reads through MiXCR, one entry per CDR3 protein. The sample holds over 450,000 distinct CDR3 sequences, roughly 13% seen once. Sequenced material: PBMCs from blood, taken 40 to 50 days after vaccination. These receptor sequences come from a man between 50 and 59 years old who received an inactivated influenza vaccine.

This clonotype was observed a handful of times. The chain couples TRBV6-6 to TRBJ2-5; no definite D call. Trimming took off 7 bases at V and 2 bases at J, with 8 bases between the two ends. From germline, CDR1 is MNHNY and CDR2 SVGAGI (reference sequence). The CDR3 runs to 12 residues. CDR3 loop: CASISAQETQYF. In nucleotides, the CDR3 is TGTGCCAGCATCAGTGCGCAAGAGACCCAGTACTTC.

This chain links TRBV29-1 with TRBJ1-2, with D possibly TRBD1 on 6 matching bases. The CDR3 loop spans 13 amino acids. The V end was cut by 4 bases, the J end by 2 bases, with 11 bases between. Germline V gene data show CDR1 as SQVTM and CDR2 as ANQGSEA. The CDR3 DNA reads TGCAGCGTTGGGTTAGGGGGAAACTATGGCTACACCTTC. It is translated as CSVGLGGNYGYTF.

Only a few counts were recorded for this clonotype. The J gene is TRBJ2-3, the V gene TRBV20-1; 11 nucleotides match TRBD2. The CDR3 runs to 16 residues. Germline CDR1 is DFQATT and CDR2 is SNEGSKA (reference sequence). The junction had 6 bases not matched to a gene; V was cut back by 4 bases and J by 0 bases. As DNA, the CDR3 is TGCAGTGCTACCGACAGACTAGCGGGGAGCACAGATACGCAGTATTTT. Its protein is CSATDRLAGSTDTQYF.

The chain recombines TRBV20-1 with TRBJ1-5, with 10 bases fitting TRBD1. J gave up 6 bases and V 7 bases, and 9 bases lay outside the gene matches. In germline, CDR1 is DFQATT, CDR2 SNEGSKA (reference sequence). This CDR3 contains 14 residues. The CDR3 sequence is CSVTPGTGVQPQHF. The CDR3 region has the DNA TGCAGTGTTACCCCCGGGACAGGGGTTCAGCCCCAGCATTTT.

The J gene is TRBJ2-5, the V gene TRBV3-1; the match to TRBD2 covers 8 bases. This CDR3 is built from 16 residues. In germline, CDR1 is LGHDT, CDR2 YNNKEL (reference sequence). Trimming cost V 4 bases and J 1 base; bases outside gene matches: 8. CDR3 amino acids: CASSLWGSGVQETQYF. The CDR3 DNA sequence: TGTGCCAGCAGCCTCTGGGGTAGCGGGGTCCAAGAGACCCAGTACTTC.

This clonotype was counted at least ten times. The chain combines TRBV27 with TRBJ2-1; D assignment may be TRBD1 or TRBD2 (5 bases each). Germline loops: CDR1 MNHEY, CDR2 SMNVEV (reference sequence). The V end lost 3 bases, the J end lost 5 bases, and 17 bases lay between the germline ends. The CDR3 consists of 16 residues. CDR3 sequence: CASSFTIGRGHNEQFF. Here the CDR3 DNA reads TGTGCCAGCAGTTTTACTATCGGAAGGGGACACAATGAGCAGTTCTTC.